These T cell receptor beta chains were read from a single sample in a study of T cell changes during pregnancy in multiple sclerosis. Clones were read by immunoSEQ multiplex PCR, and TCRdb kept only the in-frame ones, dropping some. In the table there are around 86,000 clones, just under 95% of which are singletons. Sample: peripheral blood, taken in the first trimester of pregnancy. These TCRs come from a female donor with multiple sclerosis, enrolled in a pregnancy study. CDR3s include the opening cysteine and the closing phenylalanine or tryptophan. A D gene is named only where the DNA matches it firmly. A clone size is listed for some rows: how often the clone was seen (once, few, many), or a class if it is expanded.

D gene,J gene,V gene,clone size,CDR3 DNA,CDR3 protein
-,TRBJ2-3,TRBV19,-,TGTGCCAGTAGGCGGGGGCAGGGGCCCACAGATACGCAGTATTTT,CASRRGQGPTDTQYF
-,TRBJ2-2,TRBV7-9,-,TGTGCCAGCAGTCCACCTACTAGCCCCCCCGGGGAGCTGTTTTTT,CASSPPTSPPGELFF
-,TRBJ2-7,TRBV27,-,TGTGCCAGCAGTTTATCTGTATCTCCCTACGAGCAGTACTTC,CASSLSVSPYEQYF
-,TRBJ1-5,TRBV7-8,-,TGTGCCAGCACCGAAGTTGGGGGCTTTAGCAATCAGCCCCAGCATTTT,CASTEVGGFSNQPQHF
-,TRBJ1-4,TRBV4-2,once,TGTGCCAGCAGCTTGTCAGGGGTTGCAACTAATGAAAAACTGTTTTTT,CASSLSGVATNEKLFF
-,TRBJ2-5,TRBV7-3,-,TGTGCCAGCAGCGACCCGGACAGTCAAGAGACCCAGTACTTC,CASSDPDSQETQYF
-,TRBJ2-3,TRBV7-2,-,TGTGCCAGCATCTACGGGGGTTTCACAGATACGCAGTATTTT,CASIYGGFTDTQYF
TRBD1,TRBJ1-1,TRBV27,-,TGTGCCAGCAGGAGGACAGGGGGGGGGAACACTGAAGCTTTCTTT,CASRRTGGGNTEAFF
TRBD1,TRBJ2-1,TRBV27,-,TGTGCCAGCAGGTACCGGGACAGGGATTACAATGAGCAGTTCTTC,CASRYRDRDYNEQFF
TRBD2,TRBJ2-1,TRBV6-5,-,TGTGCCAGCAGTTCAATAGCGGGAGCGATCTACAATGAGCAGTTCTTC,CASSSIAGAIYNEQFF
-,TRBJ1-1,TRBV6-6,-,TGTGCCAGCAGTAATCGGCAGGGAAGAGCTGAAGCTTTCTTT,CASSNRQGRAEAFF
-,TRBJ1-1,TRBV18,-,TGTGCCAGCTCGCAGGGGACAATCCCATCAGAAGCTTTCTTT,CASSQGTIPSEAFF
TRBD2,TRBJ2-5,TRBV7-3,-,TGTGCCAGCAGCCCATCTGGCGGGGGGTACCAAGAGACCCAGTACTTC,CASSPSGGGYQETQYF
TRBD2,TRBJ2-3,TRBV11-2,-,TGTGCCAGCAGCTCCCTGGCGGGAGGGGTTGATACGCAGTATTTT,CASSSLAGGVDTQYF
-,TRBJ2-7,TRBV18,-,TGTGCCAGCTCACCACGGGAAGCGGTAACCTACGAGCAGTACTTC,CASSPREAVTYEQYF
TRBD2,TRBJ2-7,TRBV10-3,few,TGTGCCATCAGCGAATCGGGACTAGCGGGAGGGGACGAGCAGTACTTC,CAISESGLAGGDEQYF
-,TRBJ2-7,TRBV5-1,-,TGCGCCAGCAGCTTGTCCACAGGTAGAATGGGCGGTTACGAGCAGTACTTC,CASSLSTGRMGGYEQYF
-,TRBJ2-6,TRBV11-2,-,TGTGCCAGCAGTTTGCCTGGAGCGGGCTCTGGGGCCAACGTCCTGACTTTC,CASSLPGAGSGANVLTF
TRBD1,TRBJ2-7,TRBV5-1,-,TGCGCCAGCAGCTTGGTTACCGGGACAGGGGGCGAGCAGTACTTC,CASSLVTGTGGEQYF
TRBD2,TRBJ2-7,TRBV12-5,-,TGTGCTAGTGTTCCCTCCTCACTAGCGGGGGGTTTAGGACGGTCCTACGAGCAGTACTTC,CASVPSSLAGGLGRSYEQYF
TRBD1,TRBJ1-1,TRBV19,-,TGTGCCAGTAGGGTTCGGAGGACAGGGCGCACTGAAGCTTTCTTT,CASRVRRTGRTEAFF
-,TRBJ1-6,TRBV21-1,-,TGTGCCAGCAGCATGAGGCAGGGAATTATGGGTCGAGGAGATTCACCCCTCCACTTT,CASSMRQGIMGRGDSPLHF
-,TRBJ2-7,TRBV18,-,TGTGCCAGCTCACCAGGGCCTGAGTCCGAGCAGTACTTC,CASSPGPESEQYF
TRBD1,TRBJ2-5,TRBV7-9,once,TGTGCCAGCAGCACCCGACAGGGTCCCCAAGAGACCCAGTACTTC,CASSTRQGPQETQYF
TRBD1,TRBJ2-4,TRBV7-7,once,TGTGCCAGCAGTCCGACAGGGGACGAATCCAAAAACATTCAGTACTTC,CASSPTGDESKNIQYF
-,TRBJ2-1,TRBV7-9,-,TGTGCCAGCAGCTCCCAGGGGACCCCCCACAATGAGCAGTTCTTC,CASSSQGTPHNEQFF
TRBD2,TRBJ2-1,TRBV5-1,-,TGCGCCAGCAGCTTGGGTAGCGGGGGCAATGAGCAGTTCTTC,CASSLGSGGNEQFF
-,TRBJ1-1,TRBV19,-,TGTGCCAGTCAGGGAAGCTCTGGAGCTTTCTTT,CASQGSSGAFF
TRBD2,TRBJ2-3,TRBV19,-,TGTGCCAGCTGCTTGGCGGGAGTTAGGGATACGCAGTATTTT,CASCLAGVRDTQYF
-,TRBJ2-1,TRBV7-6,once,TGTGCCAGCAGCTTAGGGGTCCAGGCTGAGCAGTTCTTC,CASSLGVQAEQFF
TRBD2,TRBJ2-3,TRBV2,-,TGTGCCAGCAGTGTTCAGCGGGAGGGTTCAGATACGCAGTATTTT,CASSVQREGSDTQYF
-,TRBJ2-7,TRBV9,-,TGTGCCAGCAGCGTGGGCGCAGGGAACGGCTACGAGCAGTACTTC,CASSVGAGNGYEQYF
TRBD1,TRBJ2-7,TRBV11-3,-,TGTGCCAGCAGCTCCGGGACAGGGCAAGACTACGAGCAGTACTTC,CASSSGTGQDYEQYF
-,TRBJ2-1,TRBV29-1,-,TGCAGCGTCCGTCACAGGGAGCAGTTCTTC,CSVRHREQFF
-,TRBJ1-6,TRBV12-2,-,TGTGCAAGTCGCTTATATGGGACAGGGCTTTCACCCCTCCACTTT,CASRLYGTGLSPLHF
TRBD2,TRBJ2-2,TRBV9,-,TGTGCCAGCAGCCCCCTCCCCAGCGGGATGGGGACCGGGGAGCTGTTTTTT,CASSPLPSGMGTGELFF